These 32 T cell receptor beta chains share one sample of origin, sequenced in a study of blood T cell repertoires in COVID-19. Sequencing was performed with immunoSEQ multiplex PCR; in TCRdb, only in-frame clones are kept and a portion is missing. The sample shows 500,000 to 600,000 clones, about 89% of them seen only once. The material sequenced was peripheral blood. The receptor set was obtained from a woman aged 50 to 60 with COVID-19, enrolled during active disease.

V usage is TRBV4-1 and J usage is TRBJ1-1; weak D call: TRBD1 (6 bases). CDR1 is MGHRA, CDR2 YSYEKL, per germline. The V end was cut by 1 base, the J end by 11 bases, with 14 bases between. The CDR3 contains 13 residues. The CDR3 DNA reads as TGCGCCAGCAGCCAAGTTCAGGGTCAGGGGGCTTTCTTT. Translation gives CASSQVQGQGAFF.

This clone occurred a few times. V usage is TRBV7-9 and J usage is TRBJ2-3; D may be TRBD1 (6 bases). CDR3 length: 15 residues. In germline, CDR1 is SEHNR, CDR2 FQNEAQ (reference sequence). Between the trimmed V and J ends, which lost 4 bases and 2 bases, there was a span of 13 bases. The CDR3 sequence is CASSWGRTATDTQYF. CDR3 bases: TGTGCCAGCAGCTGGGGCCGGACAGCCACAGATACGCAGTATTTT.

The genes are TRBV19 and TRBJ1-3; D is ambiguous. The CDR3 spans 13 residues. The V end lost 1 base, the J end lost 1 base, and 2 bases lay between the germline ends. From germline, CDR1 is LNHDA and CDR2 SQIVND (reference sequence). The CDR3 sequence: CASSIVSGNTIYF. The CDR3 DNA reads TGTGCCAGTAGTATAGTATCTGGAAACACCATATATTTT.

This chain uses TRBV24-1 with TRBJ2-7; 7 positions agree with TRBD1. The CDR3 has 15 amino acids. V lost 3 bases, J lost 3 bases, and 7 bases stayed unmatched. Germline-derived CDR1 and CDR2 are KGHDR and SFDVKD. The CDR3 region has the DNA TGTGCCACCAGTGATAACCGGGACAGTATCTACGAGCAGTACTTC. It specifies CATSDNRDSIYEQYF.

This rearrangement joins TRBV7-2 to TRBJ2-5; tentatively, D is TRBD2 (6 bases). Germline V gives CDR1 SGHTA, CDR2 FQGNSA. CDR3 length equals 15 residues. Trimming removed 4 bases at V and 1 base at J, with 13 bases between. The CDR3 protein is CASSYLGTLQETQYF. The CDR3 DNA sequence: TGTGCCAGCAGCTACCTCGGGACTCTCCAAGAGACCCAGTACTTC.

With regard to this clone: This same CDR3 is encoded by further DNA sequences in the sample. The chain couples TRBV7-9 to TRBJ2-2; possibly TRBD1 for D (6 bases). Per the germline V gene, CDR1 is SEHNR and CDR2 is FQNEAQ (reference sequence). The CDR3 spans 13 residues. Trimming shortened V by 5 bases and J by 5 bases, and 9 bases separated the two germline ends. The CDR3 loop is CASSITGTGELFF. The CDR3 DNA reads as TGTGCCAGCAGCATCACAGGGACCGGGGAGCTGTTTTTT.

J is TRBJ2-3 and V is TRBV2; no definite D call. The length of the CDR3 is 15 residues. The V end was cut by 6 bases, the J end by 2 bases, with 15 bases between. The germline gives CDR1 SNHLY, CDR2 FYNNEI. CDR3 DNA: TGTGCCAGCAGCGTGGGCCCCTCGAACACAGATACGCAGTATTTT. Its protein product is CASSVGPSNTDTQYF.

The CDR3 sequence: CASRLAGGHNEQFF. The CDR3 nucleotides are TGTGCCAGCAGACTAGCGGGGGGCCACAATGAGCAGTTCTTC. The rearrangement uses TRBV7-8 and TRBJ2-1; 12 bases align to TRBD2. The CDR3 runs 14 residues. Germline V gene data show CDR1 as SGHVS and CDR2 as FQNEAQ. V shed 6 bases and J 5 bases; nucleotides not matched to a gene: 2. Combining the CDR3 with reference TRBV7-8 and TRBJ2-1 gives the whole variable domain GAGVSQSPRYKVAKRGQDVALRCDPISGHVSLFWYQQALGQGPEFLTYFQNEAQLDKSGLPSDRFFAERPEGSVSTLKIQRTQQEDSAVYLCASRLAGGHNEQFFGPGTRLTVL.

In DNA form, the CDR3 reads TGTGCCATCAGTGAAGGGACAGGAAACTATGGCTACACCTTC. Translating it yields CAISEGTGNYGYTF. The chain uses TRBV10-3 and TRBJ1-2; 8 nucleotides align to TRBD1. This CDR3 has 14 amino acids. Losses at the gene ends were 3 bases for V and 2 bases for J; bases not matched to a gene: 2. CDR1 and CDR2 from the germline V gene are ENHRY and SYGVKD.

This chain links TRBV5-1 with TRBJ1-3; D gene unclear. Germline CDR1 SGHRS, CDR2 YFSETQ. V gave up 0 bases and J gave up 2 bases, with 12 bases separating them. CDR3 length equals 16 residues. The DNA of the CDR3 is TGCGCCAGCAGCTTGGGCGTTGTAATGGCTGGAAACACCATATATTTT. It codes for CASSLGVVMAGNTIYF.

The chain joins TRBV3-1 (or the pseudogene TRBV3-2) to TRBJ1-6; D not certain. The germline gives CDR1 LGHDT, CDR2 YNNKEL (reference sequence). V was shortened by 1 base and J by 6 bases, with 7 bases between the two germline ends. This CDR3 is 14 amino acids long. The CDR3 nucleotides read TGTGCCAGCAGCCAAGGGAGGTTTAATTCACCCCTCCACTTT. It translates to CASSQGRFNSPLHF.

The V call is TRBV28, the J call TRBJ2-7; 13 bases are a match to TRBD2. Trimming at V came to 7 bases and at J to 4 bases, leaving 4 bases not matched to a gene. Germline V gene data show CDR1 as MDHEN and CDR2 as SYDVKM. This CDR3 has 14 amino acids. CDR3 loop: CASIGTSGAYEQYF. The CDR3 nucleotides read TGTGCCAGCATTGGGACTAGCGGGGCTTACGAGCAGTACTTC.

The V gene is TRBV30, the J gene TRBJ2-3; 8 bases map to TRBD2. The trim removed 0 bases at V and 2 bases at J, leaving 7 bases unmatched. The CDR3 contains 16 residues. Germline V gene sequence: CDR1 GTSNPN, CDR2 SVGIG (reference sequence). The CDR3 bases are TGTGCCTGGAGTGTGAGGGCGGGGGGCGCCACAGATACGCAGTATTTT. Protein: CAWSVRAGGATDTQYF.

V gene TRBV5-8 combines with J gene TRBJ1-1, with D tentatively TRBD1 (5 bases). The CDR3 runs 13 residues. Trimming took off 5 bases at V and 4 bases at J, with 12 bases between the two ends. The germline CDR1 and CDR2 sequences are SGHTS and YDEGEE. CDR3 bases: TGTGCCAGCAGACTGGGGCGGACCACTGAAGCTTTCTTT. Its translation is CASRLGRTTEAFF.

CDR3 residues: CASSQGRVNEQFF. The CDR3 coding sequence is TGTGCCAGCAGTCAGGGCAGGGTCAATGAGCAGTTCTTC. The V gene is TRBV11-3, the J gene TRBJ2-1, with D perhaps matching TRBD1 (5 bases). The CDR3 consists of 13 residues. Germline CDR1 reads SGHNT; CDR2 reads YENEEA. Trimming took 6 bases from V and 6 from J, leaving 12 bases between them.

The chain's CDR3 is CASTKGQGNTEAFF. CDR3 coding DNA: TGTGCCAGCACAAAGGGACAGGGGAACACTGAAGCTTTCTTT. The V and J genes are TRBV19 and TRBJ1-1; 9 bases agree with TRBD1. The V gene end was trimmed by 9 bases and the J gene end by 1 base; junction bases not matched to a gene: 6. The germline V gene has CDR1 LNHDA and CDR2 SQIVND (reference sequence). This CDR3 is 14 amino acids long.

V and J are TRBV19 and TRBJ1-3; a possible D gene is TRBD1 (5 bases). Trimming took 3 bases from V and 0 from J, leaving 9 bases between them. The CDR3 sequence is 15 residues long. Germline values: CDR1 LNHDA, CDR2 SQIVND (reference sequence). The CDR3 loop is CASSMGHHSGNTIYF. CDR3 DNA sequence: TGTGCCAGTAGTATGGGGCATCACTCTGGAAACACCATATATTTT. Full variable domain (remainder filled in from reference TRBV19 and TRBJ1-3): DGGITQSPKYLFRKEGQNVTLSCEQNLNHDAMYWYRQDPGQGLRLIYYSQIVNDFQKGDIAEGYSVSREKKESFPLTVTSAQKNPTAFYLCASSMGHHSGNTIYFGEGSWLTVV.

The chain joins TRBV24-1 to TRBJ2-2; 11 bases align to TRBD1. With V trimmed by 2 bases and J by 5 bases, 3 bases remained unmatched. The CDR3 runs to 16 residues. CDR1 and CDR2 (germline): KGHDR, SFDVKD. CDR3 residues: CATSDWGTGGTGELFF. In DNA form, the CDR3 reads TGTGCCACCAGTGATTGGGGGACAGGGGGGACCGGGGAGCTGTTTTTT.

The rearrangement joins TRBV6-5 to TRBJ2-1; TRBD2 matches 8 bases. This CDR3 region has 16 residues. V lost 2 bases to trimming and J lost 8 bases; unmatched junction nucleotides: 11. The germline gives CDR1 MNHEY, CDR2 SVGAGI. The CDR3: CASSYTTGGSFDEQFF. CDR3 coding DNA: TGTGCCAGCAGTTACACCACGGGGGGGAGTTTCGATGAGCAGTTCTTC.

This sequence joins TRBV12-3 or TRBV12-4 and TRBJ1-2; D might be TRBD1 (6 bases). This CDR3 contains 13 residues. With 6 bases removed from V and 5 bases from J, the gap between germline ends came to 13 bases. This CDR3 reads CASSPGQTYGYTF. CDR3 coding DNA: TGTGCCAGCAGCCCCGGACAGACGTATGGCTACACCTTC.

The V and J genes are TRBV28 and TRBJ1-5; D gene ambiguous. From germline, CDR1 is MDHEN and CDR2 SYDVKM. The CDR3 is made up of 15 amino acids. Trimming stripped 2 bases from V and 0 bases from J, with 8 bases between. CDR3 nucleotides: TGTGCCAGCAGTTTAGAGGGTTTTAGCAATCAGCCCCAGCATTTT. Its translation: CASSLEGFSNQPQHF.

The chain has TRBV6-1 and TRBJ2-3; 7 nucleotides line up with TRBD2. Trimming took 1 base from V and 5 from J; bases not matched to a gene: 9. CDR3 length equals 16 residues. Germline CDR1 is MNHNS and CDR2 is SASEGT. Here the CDR3 DNA reads TGTGCCAGCAGTGAAGGGTTGCGACTAGCAGGAGATACGCAGTATTTT. Protein sequence: CASSEGLRLAGDTQYF.

The chain uses TRBV30 and TRBJ2-5, with D possibly TRBD2 on 7 matching bases. The V gene lost 3 bases and the J gene lost 5 bases, with 19 bases spanning the gap. The CDR3 runs 15 residues. Germline CDR1 and CDR2: GTSNPN and SVGIG (reference sequence). CDR3 DNA sequence: TGTGCCTGGAGCCGAGGGGGGGGATTGGTGGAGACCCAGTACTTC. Translating it yields CAWSRGGGLVETQYF.

V and J are TRBV5-5 and TRBJ2-6; D is possibly TRBD1 (7 bases). Germline loops: CDR1 SGHKS, CDR2 YYEKEE (reference sequence). V lost 4 bases and J lost 1, with 18 bases in between. The CDR3 length is 18 residues. CDR3 region: CASSPWRGQPSGANVLTF. Here the CDR3 DNA reads TGTGCCAGCAGCCCGTGGAGGGGACAGCCTTCTGGGGCCAACGTCCTGACTTTC.

The gene calls are TRBV15 and TRBJ1-1; D gene ambiguous. This CDR3 has 13 amino acids. CDR1 and CDR2 from the germline V gene are LNHNV and YYDKDF (reference sequence). V lost 4 bases, J lost 9 bases, and 15 bases lay in between. The CDR3 protein is CATSTVPGAQAFF. In nucleotides, the CDR3 is TGTGCCACCAGCACAGTCCCGGGTGCTCAAGCTTTCTTT.

Regarding this clone: The sample carries other DNA sequences with the same CDR3. The chain has TRBV9 and TRBJ1-1; TRBD1 is a possible D gene (5 bases). There are 14 residues in the CDR3. Germline V gene data show CDR1 as SGDLS and CDR2 as YYNGEE. V lost 4 bases to trimming and J lost 3 bases, with 13 bases between them. The CDR3 region is CASSPPGRDTEAFF. The CDR3 DNA sequence: TGTGCCAGCAGCCCACCAGGCAGGGACACTGAAGCTTTCTTT.

The chain employs TRBV27 and TRBJ1-1, with 7 bases aligning to TRBD1. Trimming cost V 5 bases and J 0 bases; bases outside gene matches: 3. Germline V gene data show CDR1 as MNHEY and CDR2 as SMNVEV (reference sequence). The CDR3 sequence is 14 residues long. CDR3 protein: CASSLDRVNTEAFF. The CDR3 DNA reads TGTGCCAGCAGTCTAGACAGGGTGAACACTGAAGCTTTCTTT.

This clone showed up just a few times. The chain recombines TRBV5-4 with TRBJ2-7; weak D call: TRBD1 (6 bases). CDR3 length: 14 residues. V lost 0 bases to trimming and J lost 5 bases, with 12 bases between them. Per germline, CDR1 SGHNT and CDR2 YYREEE (reference sequence). The CDR3 bases are TGTGCCAGCAGCTTGGAACAGGGCTTCCACGAGCAGTACTTC. The encoded protein is CASSLEQGFHEQYF.

This chain joins TRBV29-1 and TRBJ1-3; D is unclear. CDR1 is SQVTM and CDR2 is ANQGSEA in the germline V gene. Trimming pared 2 bases from V and 4 bases from J, leaving 12 bases between. CDR3 length: 14 amino acids. CDR3 DNA: TGCAGCGTTGAAACTGGACGGGGAGGAAACACCATATATTTT. Amino acids: CSVETGRGGNTIYF. Full variable domain (missing parts from reference TRBV29-1 and TRBJ1-3): SAVISQKPSRDICQRGTSLTIQCQVDSQVTMMFWYRQQPGQSLTLIATANQGSEATYESGFVIDKFPISRPNLTFSTLTVSNMSPEDSSIYLCSVETGRGGNTIYFGEGSWLTVV.

This clone has only a few counts. The chain is built from TRBV7-2 and TRBJ2-7; D is unresolved. V was cut by 2 bases and J by 0 bases, with 11 bases left in between. The germline V gene encodes CDR1 SGHTA and CDR2 FQGNSA. The CDR3 has 15 residues. The CDR3 nucleotides read TGTGCCAGCAGCTTATATCAAAGGAGCTCCTACGAGCAGTACTTC. Translated: CASSLYQRSSYEQYF.

This chain joins TRBV10-3 and TRBJ1-2; 8 bases fit TRBD1. This CDR3 contains 18 residues. CDR1 and CDR2 (germline): ENHRY, SYGVKD. Losses at the gene ends were 0 bases for V and 0 bases for J; bases not matched to a gene: 9. This CDR3 reads CAISESGRGQATNYGYTF. The CDR3 DNA is TGTGCCATCAGTGAGTCGGGGCGGGGACAGGCTACTAACTATGGCTACACCTTC.

This chain joins TRBV18 and TRBJ1-1; tentatively, D is TRBD1 (5 bases). Germline CDR1 KGHSH, CDR2 LQKENI. The V end was cut by 2 bases, the J end by 3 bases, with 16 bases between. This CDR3 is 16 amino acids long. The CDR3: CASSPFAGTRDTEAFF. The CDR3 DNA is TGTGCCAGCTCACCATTCGCGGGGACCCGGGACACTGAAGCTTTCTTT.